This T cell receptor beta chain is from a study of blood T cell repertoires in COVID-19. Overall study context: Sites in the United States, Italy and Spain provided acute and convalescent COVID-19 samples. Sample material is recorded as cDNA or gDNA derived from T cells, B-cell-depleted T cells, or PBMCs.

Sequencing used immunoSEQ multiplex PCR; TCRdb keeps in-frame clones, though not all of them. The sample holds fewer than 300,000 clones, around 89% seen once. The length of the CDR3 is 16 residues. Trimming removed 2 bases from V and 3 bases from J; junction bases left unmatched: 6. Germline-derived CDR1 and CDR2 are MNHEY and SVGAGI. Input material: peripheral blood. The chain uses TRBV6-5 and TRBJ1-3; 8 nucleotides align to TRBD1. The clonotype comes from a woman between 50 and 59 years old with COVID-19, enrolled during active disease. The CDR3 DNA follows: TGTGCCAGCAGTTACGGTACAGGGGGTTTTGGAAACACCATATATTTT. Translated: CASSYGTGGFGNTIYF.